Given below is one T cell receptor (beta chain) in context. This CDR3 has 11 amino acids. CDR1 and CDR2 (germline): KGHDR, SFDVKD. Trimming left V 9 bases short and J 7 bases short, with 11 bases between. Patients included in sequencing had previously demonstrated CD8+CD57+ cell expansion by flow cytometry. Using genomic DNA as the template, TCR beta VDJ and CDR3 profiling was carried out. One entry per CDR3 protein, called by TCRdb with MiXCR from the reads. The table lists 150,000 or so distinct CDR3 sequences, 40% to 55% of them singletons. These data originate in a study of CD8+CD57+ T cells in acquired aplastic anemia.

This TCR was recovered from a human donor with aplastic anemia. V gene TRBV24-1 combines with J gene TRBJ1-2; no reliable D call. The sequencing input was sorted CD4+, CD8+, or CD8+CD57+ T cells (not recorded which) from PBMCs. The CDR3: CATQGPAGYTF. DNA of the CDR3: TGTGCCACCCAAGGCCCTGCTGGCTACACCTTC.